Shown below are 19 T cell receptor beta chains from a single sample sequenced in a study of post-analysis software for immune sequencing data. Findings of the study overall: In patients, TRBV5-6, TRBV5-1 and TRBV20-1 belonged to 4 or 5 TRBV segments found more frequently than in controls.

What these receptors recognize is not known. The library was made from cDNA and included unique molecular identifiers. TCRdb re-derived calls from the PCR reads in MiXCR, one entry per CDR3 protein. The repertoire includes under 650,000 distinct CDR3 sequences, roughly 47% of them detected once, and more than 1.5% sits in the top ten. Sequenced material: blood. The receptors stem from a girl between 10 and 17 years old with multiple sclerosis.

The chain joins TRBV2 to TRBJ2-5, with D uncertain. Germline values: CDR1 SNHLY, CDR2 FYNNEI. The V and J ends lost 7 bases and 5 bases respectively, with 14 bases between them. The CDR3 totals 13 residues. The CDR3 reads CASTLLIGETQYF. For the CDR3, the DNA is TGTGCCAGCACTCTCCTGATAGGGGAGACCCAGTACTTC.

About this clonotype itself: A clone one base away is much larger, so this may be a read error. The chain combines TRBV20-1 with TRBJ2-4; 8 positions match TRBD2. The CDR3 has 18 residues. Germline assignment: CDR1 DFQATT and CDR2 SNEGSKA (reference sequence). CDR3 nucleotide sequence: TGCAGTGCTAGAGACCGGGGCAGGGGAGGACTAGCCAAAAACACTCAGTACTTC. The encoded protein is CSARDRGRGGLAKNTQYF.

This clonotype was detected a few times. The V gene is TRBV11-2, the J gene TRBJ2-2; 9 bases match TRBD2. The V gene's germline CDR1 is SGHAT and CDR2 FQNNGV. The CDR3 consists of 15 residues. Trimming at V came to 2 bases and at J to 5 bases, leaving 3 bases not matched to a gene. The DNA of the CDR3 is TGTGCCAGCAGCTTAAGGCGGGAGGGGACCGGGGAGCTGTTTTTT. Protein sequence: CASSLRREGTGELFF.

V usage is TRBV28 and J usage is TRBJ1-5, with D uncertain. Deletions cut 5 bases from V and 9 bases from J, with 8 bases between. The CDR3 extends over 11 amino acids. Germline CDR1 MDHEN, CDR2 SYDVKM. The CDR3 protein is CASSPKGPQHF. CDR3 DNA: TGTGCCAGCAGTCCCAAGGGGCCCCAGCATTTT.

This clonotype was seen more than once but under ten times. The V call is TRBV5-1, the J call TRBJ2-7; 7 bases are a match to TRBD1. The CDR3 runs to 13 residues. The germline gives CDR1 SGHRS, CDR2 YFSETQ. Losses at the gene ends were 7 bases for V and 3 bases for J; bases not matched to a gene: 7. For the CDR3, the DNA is TGCGCCAGCCGATATGGGGACAGCTACGAGCAGTACTTC. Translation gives CASRYGDSYEQYF.

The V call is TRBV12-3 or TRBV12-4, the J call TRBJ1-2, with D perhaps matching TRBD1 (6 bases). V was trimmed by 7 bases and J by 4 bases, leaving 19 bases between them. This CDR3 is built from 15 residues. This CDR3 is CASTPKGRGAYGYTF. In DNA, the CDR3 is TGTGCCAGCACCCCAAAAGGGAGGGGGGCCTATGGCTACACCTTC.

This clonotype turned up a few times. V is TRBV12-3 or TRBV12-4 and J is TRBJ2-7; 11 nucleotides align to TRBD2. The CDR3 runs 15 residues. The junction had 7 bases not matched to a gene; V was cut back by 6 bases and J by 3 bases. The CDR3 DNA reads TGTGCCAGCAGACTAGCGGGAGATATTAGCTACGAGCAGTACTTC. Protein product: CASRLAGDISYEQYF.

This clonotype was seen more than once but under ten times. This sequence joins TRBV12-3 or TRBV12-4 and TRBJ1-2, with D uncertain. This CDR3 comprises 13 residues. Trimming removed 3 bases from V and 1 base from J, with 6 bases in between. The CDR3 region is CASSFQRNYGYTF. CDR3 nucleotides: TGTGCCAGCAGTTTCCAACGTAACTATGGCTACACCTTC.

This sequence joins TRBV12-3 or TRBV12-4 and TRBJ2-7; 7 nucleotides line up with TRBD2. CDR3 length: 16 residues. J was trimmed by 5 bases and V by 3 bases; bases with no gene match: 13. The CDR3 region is CASSFGFGGGPNEQYF. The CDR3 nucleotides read TGTGCCAGCAGTTTTGGTTTCGGGGGAGGGCCAAACGAGCAGTACTTC.

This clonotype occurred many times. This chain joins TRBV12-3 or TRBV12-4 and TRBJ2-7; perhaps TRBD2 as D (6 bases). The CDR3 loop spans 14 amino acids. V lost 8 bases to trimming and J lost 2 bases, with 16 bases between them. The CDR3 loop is CASGTGVQTYEQYF. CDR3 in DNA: TGTGCCAGCGGAACGGGGGTACAAACCTACGAGCAGTACTTC.

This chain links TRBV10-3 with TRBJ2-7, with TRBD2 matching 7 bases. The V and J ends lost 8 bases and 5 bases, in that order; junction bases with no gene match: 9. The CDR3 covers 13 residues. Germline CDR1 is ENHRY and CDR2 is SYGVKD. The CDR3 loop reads CAIRRREHDEQYF. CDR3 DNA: TGTGCCATCCGTCGGCGGGAGCATGACGAGCAGTACTTC.

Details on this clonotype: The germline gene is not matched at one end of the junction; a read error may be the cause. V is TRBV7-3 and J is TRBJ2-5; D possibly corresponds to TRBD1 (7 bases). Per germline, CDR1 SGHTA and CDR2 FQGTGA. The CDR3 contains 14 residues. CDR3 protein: CASSLTEGAETQYF. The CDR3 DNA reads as TGTGCCAGCAGCCTAACGGAGGGGGCTGAGACCCAGTACTTC.

The CDR3 DNA follows: TGTGCCATCAGGGCGACAAGCACAGATACGCAGTATTTT. Protein product: CAIRATSTDTQYF. V usage is TRBV10-3 and J usage is TRBJ2-3; D remains unclear. The CDR3 runs 13 residues. The V and J ends lost 6 bases and 0 bases respectively, with 7 bases between them. Germline CDR1 is ENHRY and CDR2 is SYGVKD.

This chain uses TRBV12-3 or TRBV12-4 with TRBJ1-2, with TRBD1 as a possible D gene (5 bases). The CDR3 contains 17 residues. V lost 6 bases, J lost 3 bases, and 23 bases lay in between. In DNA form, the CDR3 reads TGTGCCAGCAGCCCCGAGGCGGGGCGGTGGGGGTACTATGGCTACACCTTC. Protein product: CASSPEAGRWGYYGYTF.

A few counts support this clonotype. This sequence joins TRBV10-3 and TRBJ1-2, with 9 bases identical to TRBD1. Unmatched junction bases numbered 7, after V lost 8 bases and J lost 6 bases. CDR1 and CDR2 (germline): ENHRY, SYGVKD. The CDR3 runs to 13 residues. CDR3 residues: CAIGGTGKDGYTF. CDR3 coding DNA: TGTGCCATCGGGGGGACAGGGAAGGATGGCTACACCTTC.

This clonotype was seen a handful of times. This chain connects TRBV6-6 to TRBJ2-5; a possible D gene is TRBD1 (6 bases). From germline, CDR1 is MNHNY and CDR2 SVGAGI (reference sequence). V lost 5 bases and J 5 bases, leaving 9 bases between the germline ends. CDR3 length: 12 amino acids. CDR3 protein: CASSTGLETQYF. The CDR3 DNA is TGTGCCAGCAGTACAGGGTTGGAGACCCAGTACTTC.

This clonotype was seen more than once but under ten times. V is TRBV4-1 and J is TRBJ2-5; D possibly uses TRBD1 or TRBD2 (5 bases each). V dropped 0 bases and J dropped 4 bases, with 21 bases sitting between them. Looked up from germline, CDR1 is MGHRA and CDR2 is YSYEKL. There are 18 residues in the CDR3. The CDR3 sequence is CASSQDRGAPTGAETQYF. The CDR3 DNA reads TGCGCCAGCAGCCAAGATAGAGGGGCCCCCACCGGCGCAGAGACCCAGTACTTC.

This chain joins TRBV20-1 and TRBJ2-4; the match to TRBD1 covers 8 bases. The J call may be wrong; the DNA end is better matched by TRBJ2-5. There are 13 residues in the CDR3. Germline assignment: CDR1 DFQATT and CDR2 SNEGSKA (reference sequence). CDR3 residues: CSAVTGVKETQYF. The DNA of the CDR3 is TGCAGTGCTGTGACAGGGGTGAAGGAGACCCAGTACTTC.

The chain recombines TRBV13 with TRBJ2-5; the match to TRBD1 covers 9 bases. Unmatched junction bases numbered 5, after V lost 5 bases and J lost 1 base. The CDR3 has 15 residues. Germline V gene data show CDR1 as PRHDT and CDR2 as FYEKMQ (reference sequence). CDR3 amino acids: CASSPRDRVQETQYF. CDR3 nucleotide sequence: TGTGCCAGCAGCCCCCGGGACAGGGTCCAAGAGACCCAGTACTTC.